Presented here are 6 T cell receptor beta chains from one specimen sequenced in a study of cytomegalovirus exposure and HLA in healthy donors (dated by TCRdb to the late 2010s). The library relied on the immunoSEQ multiplex PCR assay. The table was pulled from immuneACCESS by TCRdb, which kept in-frame rearrangements only. Such tables lose some clones; where checked, under half of the loss comes from unresolved V genes, and the rest has no known cause. The sample includes some 140,000 clones, with less than 90% observed a single time. About a fifth of the sample goes to the ten largest clones. The sequencing input was PBMCs. These TCRs come from a man in his late teens or twenties in good health and CMV-seropositive.

The V call is TRBV7-9, the J call TRBJ1-1, with a possible D match to TRBD1 (6 bases). V was pared by 8 bases and J by 0 bases, with 16 bases between. CDR3 length: 15 residues. CDR1 is SEHNR and CDR2 is FQNEAQ in the germline V gene (reference sequence). This CDR3 is CASPTQGSVNTEAFF. The CDR3 DNA reads as TGTGCCAGCCCCACACAGGGTTCTGTGAACACTGAAGCTTTCTTT. Full variable domain (remainder filled in from reference TRBV7-9 and TRBJ1-1): DTGVSQNPRHKITKRGQNVTFRCDPISEHNRLYWYRQTLGQGPEFLTYFQNEAQLEKSRLLSDRFSAERPKGSFSTLEIQRTEQGDSAMYLCASPTQGSVNTEAFFGQGTRLTVV.

The V call is TRBV27, the J call TRBJ2-2; 7 nucleotides align to TRBD1. Germline trimming cut 7 bases from V and 5 bases from J; bases unmatched to any gene: 10. The germline CDR1 and CDR2 sequences are MNHEY and SMNVEV (reference sequence). The CDR3 is 15 residues long. The CDR3 is CASIPGGLGTGELFF. The CDR3 DNA reads TGTGCCAGCATTCCAGGGGGTCTGGGAACCGGGGAGCTGTTTTTT.

The rearrangement joins TRBV27 to TRBJ1-5, with 12 bases fitting TRBD1. From germline, CDR1 is MNHEY and CDR2 SMNVEV (reference sequence). This CDR3 contains 18 residues. With 3 bases clipped from V and 2 bases from J, the junction kept 8 bases outside the gene matches. The DNA of the CDR3 is TGTGCCAGCAGTTTCCTGGGACAGGGGGCGAGGGGCAATCAGCCCCAGCATTTT. The encoded protein is CASSFLGQGARGNQPQHF.

V is TRBV5-5 and J is TRBJ2-5, with 9 nucleotides matching TRBD1. The germline V gene encodes CDR1 SGHKS and CDR2 YYEKEE (reference sequence). The CDR3 is made up of 15 amino acids. J was trimmed by 4 bases and V by 3 bases; bases with no gene match: 7. CDR3 coding DNA: TGTGCCAGCAGCTCCCGCACAGGGGGCGGAGAGACCCAGTACTTC. It translates to CASSSRTGGGETQYF.

The CDR3 bases are TGTGCCAGCAGTTCCGGGGGGCCAGCCGCTGAAGCTTTCTTT. Translation gives CASSSGGPAAEAFF. The rearrangement uses TRBV27 and TRBJ1-1; TRBD1 might be the D (6 bases). The CDR3 sequence is 14 residues long. Per germline, CDR1 MNHEY and CDR2 SMNVEV (reference sequence). The ends were cut back, 4 bases at V and 6 bases at J, with 15 bases in the middle.

The chain is built from TRBV11-2 and TRBJ2-1; the match to TRBD2 covers 10 bases. The V gene's germline CDR1 is SGHAT and CDR2 FQNNGV. The CDR3 loop spans 18 amino acids. The V and J ends lost 6 bases and 4 bases, in that order; junction bases with no gene match: 15. This chain's CDR3 is CASRSLGVLAGEYNEQFF. In DNA form, the CDR3 reads TGTGCCAGCAGATCCCTGGGGGTCCTAGCGGGAGAATACAATGAGCAGTTCTTC.